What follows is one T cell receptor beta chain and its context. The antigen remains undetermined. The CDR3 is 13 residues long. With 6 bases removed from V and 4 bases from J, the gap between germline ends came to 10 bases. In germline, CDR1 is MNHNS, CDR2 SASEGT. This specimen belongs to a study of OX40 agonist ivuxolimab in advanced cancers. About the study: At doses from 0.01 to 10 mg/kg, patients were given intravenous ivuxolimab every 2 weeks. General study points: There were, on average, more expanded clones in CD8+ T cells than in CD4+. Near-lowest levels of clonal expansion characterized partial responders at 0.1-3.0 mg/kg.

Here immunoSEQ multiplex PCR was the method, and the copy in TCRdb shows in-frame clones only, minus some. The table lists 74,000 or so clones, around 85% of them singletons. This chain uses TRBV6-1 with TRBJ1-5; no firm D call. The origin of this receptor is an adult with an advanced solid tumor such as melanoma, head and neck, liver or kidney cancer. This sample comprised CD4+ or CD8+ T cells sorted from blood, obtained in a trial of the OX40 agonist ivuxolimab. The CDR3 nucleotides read TGTGCCAGCAGGGCGGGTCTTAATCAGCCCCAGCATTTT. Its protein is CASRAGLNQPQHF.